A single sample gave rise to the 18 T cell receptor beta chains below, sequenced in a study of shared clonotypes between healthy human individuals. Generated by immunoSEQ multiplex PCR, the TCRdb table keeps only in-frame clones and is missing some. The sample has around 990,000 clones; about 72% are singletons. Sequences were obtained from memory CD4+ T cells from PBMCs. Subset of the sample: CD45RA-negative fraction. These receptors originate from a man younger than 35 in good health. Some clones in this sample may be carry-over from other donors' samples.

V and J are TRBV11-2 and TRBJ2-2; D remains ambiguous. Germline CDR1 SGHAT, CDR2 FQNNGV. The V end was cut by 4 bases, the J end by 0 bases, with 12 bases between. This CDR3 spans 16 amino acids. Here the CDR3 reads CASSSPGPSNTGELFF. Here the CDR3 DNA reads TGTGCCAGCAGCTCCCCTGGCCCTTCGAACACCGGGGAGCTGTTTTTT. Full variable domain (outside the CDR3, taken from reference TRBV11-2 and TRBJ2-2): EAGVAQSPRYKIIEKRQSVAFWCNPISGHATLYWYQQILGQGPKLLIQFQNNGVVDDSQLPKDRFSAERLKGVDSTLKIQPAKLEDSAVYLCASSSPGPSNTGELFFGEGSRLTVL.

The CDR3 reads CASSLAPGSPNTGELFF. The CDR3 DNA sequence: TGCGCCAGCAGCTTGGCCCCAGGTTCACCGAACACCGGGGAGCTGTTTTTT. The chain links TRBV5-1 to TRBJ2-2, with no clear D. This CDR3 region has 17 residues. Trimming shortened V by 0 bases and J by 0 bases, and 12 bases separated the two germline ends. CDR1 is SGHRS, CDR2 YFSETQ, per germline.

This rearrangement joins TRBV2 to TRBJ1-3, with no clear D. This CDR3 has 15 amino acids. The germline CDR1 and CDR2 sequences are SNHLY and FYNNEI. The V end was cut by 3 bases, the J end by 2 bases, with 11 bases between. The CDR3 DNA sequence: TGTGCCAGCAGTGATGAGGGATGGGCTGGAAACACCATATATTTT. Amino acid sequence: CASSDEGWAGNTIYF.

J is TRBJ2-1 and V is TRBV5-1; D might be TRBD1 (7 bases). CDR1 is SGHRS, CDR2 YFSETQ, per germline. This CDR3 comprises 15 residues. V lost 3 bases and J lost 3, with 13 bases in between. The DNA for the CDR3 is TGCGCCAGCAGCTCGCGGGACAGAAACTACAATGAGCAGTTCTTC. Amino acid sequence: CASSSRDRNYNEQFF.

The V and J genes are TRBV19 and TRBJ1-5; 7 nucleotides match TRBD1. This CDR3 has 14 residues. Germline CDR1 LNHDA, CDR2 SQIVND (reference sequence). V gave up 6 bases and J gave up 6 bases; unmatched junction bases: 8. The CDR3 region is CASRNDRVGQPQHF. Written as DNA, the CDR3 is TGTGCCAGTAGAAACGACAGGGTCGGTCAGCCCCAGCATTTT. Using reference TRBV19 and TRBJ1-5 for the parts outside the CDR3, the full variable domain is DGGITQSPKYLFRKEGQNVTLSCEQNLNHDAMYWYRQDPGQGLRLIYYSQIVNDFQKGDIAEGYSVSREKKESFPLTVTSAQKNPTAFYLCASRNDRVGQPQHFGDGTRLSIL.

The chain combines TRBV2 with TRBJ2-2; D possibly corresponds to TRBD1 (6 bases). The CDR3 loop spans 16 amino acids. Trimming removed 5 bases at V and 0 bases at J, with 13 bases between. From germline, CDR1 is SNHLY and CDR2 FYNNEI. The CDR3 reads CASSPDRLPNTGELFF. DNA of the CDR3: TGTGCCAGCAGTCCAGACAGGCTACCGAACACCGGGGAGCTGTTTTTT.

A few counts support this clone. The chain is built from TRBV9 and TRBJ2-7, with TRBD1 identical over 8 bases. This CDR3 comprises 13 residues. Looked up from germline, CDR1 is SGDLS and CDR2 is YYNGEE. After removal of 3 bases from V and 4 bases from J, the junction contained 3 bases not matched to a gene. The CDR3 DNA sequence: TGTGCCAGCAGCGCCAACAGGGGGTACGAGCAGTACTTC. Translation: CASSANRGYEQYF.

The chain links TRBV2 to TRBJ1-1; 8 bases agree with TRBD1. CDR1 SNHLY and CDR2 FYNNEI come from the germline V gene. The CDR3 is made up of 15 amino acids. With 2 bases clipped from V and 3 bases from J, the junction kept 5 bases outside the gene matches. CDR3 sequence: CASSEQGARYTEAFF. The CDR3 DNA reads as TGTGCCAGCAGTGAACAGGGGGCGCGTTACACTGAAGCTTTCTTT.

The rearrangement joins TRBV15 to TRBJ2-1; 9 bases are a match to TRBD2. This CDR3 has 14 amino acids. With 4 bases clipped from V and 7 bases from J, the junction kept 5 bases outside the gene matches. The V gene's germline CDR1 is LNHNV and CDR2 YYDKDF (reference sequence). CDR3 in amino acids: CATSTKLAGNEQFF. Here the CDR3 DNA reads TGTGCCACCAGCACGAAGCTAGCGGGGAATGAGCAGTTCTTC.

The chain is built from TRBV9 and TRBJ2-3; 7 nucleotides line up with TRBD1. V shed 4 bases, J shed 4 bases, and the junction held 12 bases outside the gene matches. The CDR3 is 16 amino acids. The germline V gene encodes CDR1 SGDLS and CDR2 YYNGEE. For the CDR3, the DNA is TGTGCCAGCAGCCCTTCCCTCGGACAGGATCCAGATACGCAGTATTTT. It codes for CASSPSLGQDPDTQYF.

CDR3 in amino acids: CATSSGIAGDMETQYF. Here the CDR3 DNA reads TGTGCCACCAGCAGCGGGATAGCGGGAGACATGGAGACCCAGTACTTC. V and J are TRBV15 and TRBJ2-5, with 9 bases fitting TRBD2. This CDR3 has 16 residues. Trimming took 3 bases from V and 5 from J; bases not matched to a gene: 10. CDR1 is LNHNV, CDR2 YYDKDF, per germline (reference sequence).

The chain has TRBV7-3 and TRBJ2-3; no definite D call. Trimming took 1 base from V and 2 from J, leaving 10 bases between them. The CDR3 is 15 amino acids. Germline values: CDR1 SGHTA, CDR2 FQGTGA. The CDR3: CASSLNSLITDTQYF. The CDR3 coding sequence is TGTGCCAGCAGCTTAAATAGCTTAATCACAGATACGCAGTATTTT.

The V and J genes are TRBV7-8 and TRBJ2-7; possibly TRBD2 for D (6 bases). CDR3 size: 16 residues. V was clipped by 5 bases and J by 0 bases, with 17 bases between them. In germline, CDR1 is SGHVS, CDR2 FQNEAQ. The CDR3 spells CASSLLGGGSSYEQYF. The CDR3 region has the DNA TGTGCCAGCAGCCTCCTGGGGGGTGGGAGCTCCTACGAGCAGTACTTC.

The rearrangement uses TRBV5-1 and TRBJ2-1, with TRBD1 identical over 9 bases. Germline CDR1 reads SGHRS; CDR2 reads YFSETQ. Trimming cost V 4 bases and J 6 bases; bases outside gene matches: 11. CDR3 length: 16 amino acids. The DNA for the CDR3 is TGCGCCAGCAGCACGCAGGGACAGGGTGGGAGCAATGAGCAGTTCTTC. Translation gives CASSTQGQGGSNEQFF. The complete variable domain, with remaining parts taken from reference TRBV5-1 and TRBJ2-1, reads KAGVTQTPRYLIKTRGQQVTLSCSPISGHRSVSWYQQTPGQGLQFLFEYFSETQRNKGNFPGRFSGRQFSNSRSEMNVSTLELGDSALYLCASSTQGQGGSNEQFFGPGTRLTVL.

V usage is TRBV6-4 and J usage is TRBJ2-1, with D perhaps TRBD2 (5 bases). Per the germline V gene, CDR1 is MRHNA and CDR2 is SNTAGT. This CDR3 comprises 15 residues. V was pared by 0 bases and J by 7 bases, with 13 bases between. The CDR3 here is CASSDSRAYRNEQFF. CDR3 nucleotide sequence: TGTGCCAGCAGTGACTCGAGGGCATACCGTAATGAGCAGTTCTTC.

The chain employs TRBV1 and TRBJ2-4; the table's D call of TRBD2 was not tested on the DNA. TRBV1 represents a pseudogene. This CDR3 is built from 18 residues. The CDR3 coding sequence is TGCACCAGCAGCCAAGCCCCCCGACCGGGACTAGCGGGAAACATTCAGTACTTC. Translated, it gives CTSSQAPRPGLAGNIQYF.

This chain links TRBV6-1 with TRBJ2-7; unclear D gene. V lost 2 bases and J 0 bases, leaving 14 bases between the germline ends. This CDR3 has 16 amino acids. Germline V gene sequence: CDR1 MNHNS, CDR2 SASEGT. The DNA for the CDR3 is TGTGCCAGCAGTGAATTCCAGGCCGTTCCCTCCTACGAGCAGTACTTC. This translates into CASSEFQAVPSYEQYF.

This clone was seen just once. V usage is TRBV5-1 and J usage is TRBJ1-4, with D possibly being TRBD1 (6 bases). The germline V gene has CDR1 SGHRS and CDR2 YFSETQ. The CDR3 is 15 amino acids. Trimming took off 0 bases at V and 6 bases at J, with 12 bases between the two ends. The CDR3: CASSLDGGAHEKLFF. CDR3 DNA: TGCGCCAGCAGCTTGGATGGGGGGGCGCATGAAAAACTGTTTTTT.